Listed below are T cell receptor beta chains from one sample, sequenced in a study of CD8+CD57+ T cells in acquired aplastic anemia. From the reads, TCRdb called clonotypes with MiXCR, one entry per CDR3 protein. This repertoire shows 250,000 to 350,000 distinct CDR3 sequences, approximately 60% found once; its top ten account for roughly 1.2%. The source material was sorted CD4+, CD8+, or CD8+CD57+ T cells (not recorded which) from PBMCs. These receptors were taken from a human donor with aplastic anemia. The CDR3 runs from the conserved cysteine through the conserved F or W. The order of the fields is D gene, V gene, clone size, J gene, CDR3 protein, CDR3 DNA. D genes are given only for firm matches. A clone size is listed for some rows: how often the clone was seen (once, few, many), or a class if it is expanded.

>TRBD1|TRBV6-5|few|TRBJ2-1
CASTGQGYEQFF
TGTGCCAGCACGGGACAGGGTTATGAGCAGTTCTTC
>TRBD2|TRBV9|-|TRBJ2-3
CASSERGASTDTQYF
TGCGCCAGCAGCGAGCGGGGGGCGAGCACAGATACGCAGTATTTT
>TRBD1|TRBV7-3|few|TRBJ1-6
CASSSLGGTDNSPLHF
TGTGCCAGCAGCTCATTAGGGGGCACTGATAATTCACCCCTCCACTTT
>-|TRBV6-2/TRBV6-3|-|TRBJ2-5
CVSKQGVDQTQYF
TGTGTCAGCAAACAGGGAGTAGATCAGACCCAGTACTTC
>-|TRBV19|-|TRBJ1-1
CASALSTGLNTEAFF
TGTGCCAGTGCCCTCTCAACAGGGTTGAACACTGAAGCTTTCTTT
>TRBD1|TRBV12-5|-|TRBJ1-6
CASSSQQGANSPLHF
TGTGCCAGCAGTTCCCAACAGGGGGCGAATTCACCCCTCCACTTT
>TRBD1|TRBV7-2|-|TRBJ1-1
CANSPGQVNTEAFF
TGTGCCAACTCCCCCGGACAGGTGAACACTGAAGCTTTCTTT
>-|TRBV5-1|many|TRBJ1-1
CASMEGSNTEAFF
TGCGCCAGCATGGAGGGCTCGAACACTGAAGCTTTCTTT
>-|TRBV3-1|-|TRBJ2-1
CASSQLPTGSSYNEQFF
TGTGCCAGCAGCCAACTTCCCACAGGGAGCTCCTACAATGAGCAGTTCTTC
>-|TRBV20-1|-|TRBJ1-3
CSATARVDGNTICF
TGCAGTGCTACCGCCAGGGTAGATGGAAACACCATATGTTTT
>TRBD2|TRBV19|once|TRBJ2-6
CASSIGTSGRANVLTF
TGTGCCAGTAGTATTGGGACTAGCGGGAGGGCCAACGTCCTGACTTTC
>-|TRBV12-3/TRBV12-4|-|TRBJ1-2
CASSLSVIPYGYTF
TGTGCCAGCAGTCTCTCAGTAATCCCCTATGGCTACACCTTC
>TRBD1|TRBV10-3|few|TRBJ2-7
CASSRNRGYEQYF
TGTGCCAGCAGTCGTAACAGGGGTTACGAGCAGTACTTC
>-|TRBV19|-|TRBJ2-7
CASADSYEQYF
TGTGCTTCTGCCGACTCCTACGAGCAGTACTTC
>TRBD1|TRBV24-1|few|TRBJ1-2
CATSDDRTGGYGYTF
TGTGCCACCAGTGACGATCGGACAGGGGGCTATGGCTACACCTTC
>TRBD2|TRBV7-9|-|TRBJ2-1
CASNGGATYNEQFF
TGTGCCAGCAACGGGGGGGCAACTTACAATGAGCAGTTCTTC
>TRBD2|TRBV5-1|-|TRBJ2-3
CASSSGASGSTDTQYF
TGCGCCAGCAGCTCCGGGGCTAGCGGGAGCACAGATACGCAGTATTTT
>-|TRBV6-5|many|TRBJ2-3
CASSYSPSPTDTQYF
TGTGCCAGCAGTTACTCCCCCTCTCCCACAGATACGCAGTATTTT
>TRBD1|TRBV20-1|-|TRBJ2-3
CSARGQGTDTQYF
TGCAGTGCTAGGGGACAGGGCACAGATACGCAGTATTTT
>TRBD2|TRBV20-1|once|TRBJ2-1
CSAAGLAVYNEQFF
TGCAGTGCCGCGGGACTAGCAGTATACAATGAGCAGTTCTTC
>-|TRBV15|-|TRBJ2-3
CATSTQTSPDTQYF
TGTGCCACCAGCACCCAAACTAGCCCAGATACGCAGTATTTT
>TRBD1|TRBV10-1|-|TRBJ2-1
CASSESDRQNNEQFF
TGCGCCAGCAGTGAGTCGGACAGGCAAAACAATGAGCAGTTCTTC
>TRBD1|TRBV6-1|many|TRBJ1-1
CASTIGTGGYNTEAFF
TGTGCCAGCACTATAGGGACAGGGGGTTACAACACTGAAGCTTTCTTT
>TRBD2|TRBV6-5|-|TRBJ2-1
CASRARSGRLTYNEQFF
TGTGCCAGCAGGGCTCGCAGCGGGAGGTTAACCTACAATGAGCAGTTCTTC
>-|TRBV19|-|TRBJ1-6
CASTSGTINSPLHF
TGTGCCAGTACCTCCGGGACAATTAATTCACCCCTCCACTTT
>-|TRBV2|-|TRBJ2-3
CASRAPTSTDTQYF
TGTGCCAGCAGGGCCCCCACAAGCACAGATACGCAGTATTTT
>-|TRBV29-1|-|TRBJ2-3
CSVSGTGVDTQYF
TGCAGCGTTTCCGGGACGGGGGTAGATACGCAGTATTTT
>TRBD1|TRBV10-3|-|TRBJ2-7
CAIATGGYEQYF
TGTGCCATCGCAACAGGGGGATACGAGCAGTACTTC
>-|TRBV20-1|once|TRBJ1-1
CSASYRDVVNTEAFF
TGCAGTGCTAGTTACAGGGACGTAGTCAACACTGAAGCTTTCTTT
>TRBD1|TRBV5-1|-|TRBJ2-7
CASSLSDRGFWEQYF
TGCGCCAGCAGCTTGAGTGACAGGGGGTTTTGGGAGCAGTACTTC
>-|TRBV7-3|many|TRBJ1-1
CASSPSGHLEAFF
TGTGCCAGCAGCCCAAGTGGGCACCTCGAAGCTTTCTTT
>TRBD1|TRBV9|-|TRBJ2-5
CASSHRTGLRETQYF
TGTGCCAGCAGCCATCGGACAGGGCTGAGAGAGACCCAGTACTTC
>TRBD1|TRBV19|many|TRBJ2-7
CASSIKSPLGTGGSYEQYF
TGTGCCAGTAGTATAAAATCTCCGTTAGGGACAGGGGGCTCCTACGAGCAGTACTTC
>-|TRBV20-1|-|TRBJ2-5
CSAQGETQYF
TGCAGTGCCCAAGGGGAGACCCAGTACTTC
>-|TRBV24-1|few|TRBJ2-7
CATSGLGTYEQYF
TGTGCCACCAGTGGATTGGGGACCTACGAGCAGTACTTC
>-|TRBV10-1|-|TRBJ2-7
CASSDTRPTGSYEQYF
TGCGCCAGCAGTGACACTAGGCCGACAGGTAGCTACGAGCAGTACTTC
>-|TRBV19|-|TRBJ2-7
CASSVLAIHGTYEQYF
TGTGCCAGTAGTGTTCTAGCGATCCACGGTACCTACGAGCAGTACTTC
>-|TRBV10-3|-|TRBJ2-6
CAITDSVIAGANVLTF
TGTGCCATCACCGACTCCGTGATTGCTGGGGCCAACGTCCTGACTTTC
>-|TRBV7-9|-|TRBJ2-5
CASSYWQGGGETQYF
TGTGCCAGCAGCTATTGGCAGGGGGGCGGGGAGACCCAGTACTTC
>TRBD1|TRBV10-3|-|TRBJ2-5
CASGTVQETQYF
TGTGCCTCAGGGACAGTCCAAGAGACCCAGTACTTC
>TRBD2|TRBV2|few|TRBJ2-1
CASSVDGGGYNEQFF
TGTGCCAGCAGTGTTGATGGCGGGGGCTACAATGAGCAGTTCTTC
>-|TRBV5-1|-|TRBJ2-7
CAGSLASGASSYERYF
TGCGCCGGCAGCTTGGCCTCAGGGGCTTCTTCCTACGAGCGGTACTTC
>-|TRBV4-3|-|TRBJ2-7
CASSQDTTSSYEQYF
TGCGCCAGCAGCCAAGATACTACCAGCTCCTACGAGCAGTACTTC
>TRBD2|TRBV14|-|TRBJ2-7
CASSQGRNSGSPSSYEQYF
TGTGCCAGCAGCCAAGGTCGGAATAGCGGGAGCCCCTCCTCCTACGAGCAGTACTTC
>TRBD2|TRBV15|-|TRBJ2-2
CATSSRLAGVNTGELFF
TGTGCCACCAGCAGTAGACTAGCGGGGGTAAACACCGGGGAGCTGTTTTTT
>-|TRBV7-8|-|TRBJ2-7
CASSLGPLSGYEQYF
TGTGCCAGCAGCTTAGGTCCCCTCAGTGGCTACGAGCAGTACTTC
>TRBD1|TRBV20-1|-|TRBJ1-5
CSGGQGSNQPQHF
TGCAGTGGGGGACAGGGCTCCAATCAGCCCCAGCATTTT
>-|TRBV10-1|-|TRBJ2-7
CASSDGAYEQYF
TGCGCCAGCAGTGACGGTGCCTACGAGCAGTACTTC
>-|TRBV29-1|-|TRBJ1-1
CSVGGLGATLGAEAFF
TGCAGCGTTGGAGGCTTAGGTGCCACGTTAGGGGCTGAAGCTTTCTTT
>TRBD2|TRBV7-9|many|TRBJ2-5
CASSLPTSGVTETQYF
TGTGCCAGCAGCTTACCCACTAGCGGGGTGACGGAGACCCAGTACTTC
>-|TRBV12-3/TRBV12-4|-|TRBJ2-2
CASGNYGSNTGELFF
TGTGCCAGCGGGAACTACGGATCGAACACCGGGGAGCTGTTTTTT
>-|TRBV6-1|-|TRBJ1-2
CARRLVAGTYGYTF
TGTGCCCGCAGGTTAGTCGCAGGGACTTATGGCTACACCTTC
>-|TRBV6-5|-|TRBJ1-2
CASREGLLGYTF
TGTGCCAGCAGAGAAGGGTTGCTTGGCTACACCTTC
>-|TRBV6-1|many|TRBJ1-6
CASTEGAGYGSPLHF
TGTGCCAGCACCGAAGGGGCAGGGTATGGGTCACCCCTCCACTTT
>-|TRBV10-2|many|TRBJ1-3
CASSESGGNTIYF
TGCGCCAGCAGTGAGTCAGGGGGAAACACCATATATTTT
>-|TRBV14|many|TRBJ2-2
CASSQARAGELFF
TGTGCCAGCAGCCAAGCGAGGGCCGGGGAGCTGTTTTTT
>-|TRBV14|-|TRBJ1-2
CASGKSGRDGYTF
TGTGCCAGCGGCAAAAGCGGGAGGGATGGCTACACCTTC